The sequence of this T cell receptor beta chain was determined in a study of cytomegalovirus exposure and HLA in healthy donors. Whole-study findings and limits: What was likely a sequencing artifact was a cluster of highly shared sequence variants. CMV serostatus alone was available as immune exposure information.

Worth noting for this clone: The antigen remains unidentified.

Primers: 60 Vbeta forward and 13 Jbeta reverse. The method was immunoSEQ multiplex PCR; TCRdb's version includes in-frame clones alone and lacks a portion of them. This repertoire shows 120,000 to 150,000 clones, roughly 79% found once; its top ten account for 6.5% to 7%. From germline, CDR1 is SGHRS and CDR2 YFSETQ. J lost 2 bases, V lost 4 bases, and 8 bases had no gene match. CDR3 size: 15 residues. This sequence joins TRBV5-1 and TRBJ2-5; the match to TRBD2 covers 7 bases. The sequenced sample was PBMCs. This clonotype originated in a woman in her thirties or forties in good health and CMV-seropositive. CDR3 DNA: TGCGCCAGCAGCCGGGGGGTAGACCTTCAAGAGACCCAGTACTTC. It translates to CASSRGVDLQETQYF.